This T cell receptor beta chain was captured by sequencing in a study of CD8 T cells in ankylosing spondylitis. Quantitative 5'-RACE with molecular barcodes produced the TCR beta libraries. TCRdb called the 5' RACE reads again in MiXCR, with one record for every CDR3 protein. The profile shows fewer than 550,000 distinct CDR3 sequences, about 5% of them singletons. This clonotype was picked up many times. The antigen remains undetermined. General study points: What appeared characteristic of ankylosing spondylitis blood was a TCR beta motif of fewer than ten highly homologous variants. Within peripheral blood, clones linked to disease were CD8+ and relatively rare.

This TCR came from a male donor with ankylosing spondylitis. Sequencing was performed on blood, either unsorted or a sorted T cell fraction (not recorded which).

CDR3 sequence (DNA): TGTGCCAGCAGCATTGGACCGTTGGACGATGAGCAGTTCTTC. Its translation: CASSIGPLDDEQFF. V is TRBV7-2 and J is TRBJ2-1; D ambiguous. This CDR3 has 14 amino acids. In germline, CDR1 is SGHTA, CDR2 FQGNSA. Trimming took off 5 bases at V and 8 bases at J, with 16 bases between the two ends.